Shown below are 7 T cell receptor beta chains from a single sample sequenced in a study of shared clonotypes between healthy human individuals. Measured with immunoSEQ multiplex PCR; TCRdb has only the in-frame clones, and not every one. The table has roughly 1 million clones, about four fifths seen once. The sample was memory CD4+ T cells from PBMCs. The sample's subset: CD45RA-negative fraction. The receptors shown here come from a man in his late teens or twenties in good health. Some clones in this sample may be carry-over from other donors' samples.

The V and J genes are TRBV5-1 and TRBJ2-2; D not certain. Trimming removed 2 bases from V and 5 bases from J, with 4 bases in between. Germline V CDR1 and CDR2: SGHRS, YFSETQ. This CDR3 has 12 amino acids. The DNA for the CDR3 is TGCGCCAGCAGCTTTCGTACCGGGGAGCTGTTTTTT. This translates into CASSFRTGELFF.

This chain connects TRBV29-1 to TRBJ1-6; a weak D match, TRBD1 (6 bases). The CDR3 sequence is 13 residues long. Trimming stripped 4 bases from V and 10 bases from J, with 14 bases between. The germline V gene has CDR1 SQVTM and CDR2 ANQGSEA. The chain's CDR3 is CSVVSGEGSPLHF. DNA for the CDR3: TGCAGCGTTGTGTCAGGGGAAGGGTCACCCCTCCACTTT.

The CDR3 spells CASSSGTSGMYEQYF. CDR3 nucleotide sequence: TGTGCCAGCAGCTCCGGGACTAGCGGGATGTACGAGCAGTACTTC. V usage is TRBV5-4 and J usage is TRBJ2-7, with 13 bases aligning to TRBD2. The CDR3 has 15 residues. The trim removed 3 bases at V and 4 bases at J, leaving 4 bases unmatched. Germline loops: CDR1 SGHNT, CDR2 YYREEE (reference sequence).

The V gene is TRBV5-1, the J gene TRBJ2-7; D might be TRBD1 or TRBD2, each matching 5 bases. V was shortened by 4 bases and J by 6 bases, with 14 bases between the two germline ends. The CDR3 extends over 13 amino acids. Germline V CDR1 and CDR2: SGHRS, YFSETQ. CDR3 sequence reads: CASSPLGTGEQYF. The CDR3 DNA sequence: TGCGCCAGCAGCCCGCTTGGGACGGGCGAGCAGTACTTC.

In this sample, this clone turned up once. This sequence joins TRBV2 and TRBJ2-3, with 10 bases matching TRBD1. From germline, CDR1 is SNHLY and CDR2 FYNNEI. Trimming took 6 bases from V and 6 from J; bases not matched to a gene: 6. This CDR3 has 14 amino acids. DNA for the CDR3: TGTGCCAGCAGCGCGGGACAGGGGATGGATACGCAGTATTTT. It specifies CASSAGQGMDTQYF.

This clone was detected ten times or more. In nucleotides, the CDR3 is TGTGCTAGTGCAAGGGGACTAGCGGGGAACCAAGAGACCCAGTACTTC. As protein: CASARGLAGNQETQYF. The chain carries TRBV12-5 and TRBJ2-5; 13 nucleotides align to TRBD2. CDR1 and CDR2 (germline): LGHNT, FRNRAP. The CDR3 spans 16 residues. Losses at the gene ends were 7 bases for V and 0 bases for J; bases not matched to a gene: 5. The variable domain in full, with the rest retrieved from reference TRBV12-5 and TRBJ2-5, is DARVTQTPRHKVTEMGQEVTMRCQPILGHNTVFWYRQTMMQGLELLAYFRNRAPLDDSGMPKDRFSAEMPDATLATLKIQPSEPRDSAVYFCASARGLAGNQETQYFGPGTRLLVL.

This clone was counted a few times. This chain connects TRBV11-3 to TRBJ1-1; TRBD1 aligns across 8 bases. Germline V gives CDR1 SGHNT, CDR2 YENEEA. The CDR3 has 13 residues. V was clipped by 6 bases and J by 4 bases; unmatched bases: 4. CDR3 amino acids: CASSNQGATEAFF. The CDR3 DNA sequence: TGTGCCAGCAGTAACCAGGGGGCCACTGAAGCTTTCTTT.